The 31 T cell receptor beta chains below all came from one sample that was sequenced in a study of identical twins. TCRdb itself ran the 5' RACE reads through MiXCR, one entry per CDR3 protein. This sample has some 710,000 distinct CDR3 sequences; roughly 6% occur once, and the top ten carry under 2%. Specimen: naive T cells sorted from blood. The receptors here all came from a young man in good health.

This clonotype appeared a few times. The chain couples TRBV6-5 to TRBJ1-6; TRBD1 matches 9 bases. Per germline, CDR1 MNHEY and CDR2 SVGAGI. J lost 8 bases, V lost 1 base, and 15 bases had no gene match. The CDR3 runs 19 residues. CDR3 in amino acids: CASSYFDSPGTGRHSPLHF. The CDR3 nucleotides are TGTGCCAGCAGTTACTTCGACTCCCCGGGGACAGGGAGGCATTCACCCCTCCACTTT.

This clonotype was picked up many times. V is TRBV20-1 and J is TRBJ2-3; no clear D. The CDR3 is 10 residues long. V lost 8 bases and J lost 1, with 4 bases in between. CDR1 is DFQATT and CDR2 is SNEGSKA in the germline V gene (reference sequence). CDR3 in amino acids: CSWGTDTQYF. Written as DNA, the CDR3 is TGCAGTTGGGGCACAGATACGCAGTATTTT.

This clonotype was detected many times. The V call is TRBV9, the J call TRBJ2-3; 8 positions match TRBD2. The V segment lost 2 bases and the J segment 0 bases; nucleotides outside the gene matches: 8. Germline assignment: CDR1 SGDLS and CDR2 YYNGEE. The CDR3 is made up of 17 amino acids. CDR3 coding DNA: TGTGCCAGCAGCGTTCGATTGTCTAGCGGGAGCACAGATACGCAGTATTTT. Protein product: CASSVRLSSGSTDTQYF.

The J gene is TRBJ2-2, the V gene TRBV12-3 or TRBV12-4; the D is unclear. CDR3 length: 15 residues. Trimming cost V 1 base and J 3 bases, with 9 bases left between them. CDR3 bases: TGTGCCAGCAGTTTAGGGGGATCACACACCGGGGAGCTGTTTTTT. It is translated as CASSLGGSHTGELFF.

This clonotype has at least ten counts. The chain combines TRBV24-1 with TRBJ2-2; D remains ambiguous. The V and J ends lost 7 bases and 5 bases respectively, with 4 bases between them. Germline V gene lookup returns CDR1 KGHDR and CDR2 SFDVKD. CDR3 size: 11 residues. This CDR3 is CATRGTGELFF. In DNA form, the CDR3 reads TGTGCCACCAGGGGAACCGGGGAGCTGTTTTTT.

This clonotype was detected ten times or more. This chain links TRBV6-1 with TRBJ2-3; 7 bases agree with TRBD2. Germline lookup yields CDR1 MNHNS and CDR2 SASEGT. V gave up 8 bases and J gave up 4 bases; unmatched junction bases: 12. This CDR3 comprises 15 residues. The CDR3 loop is CASRGSLVVADTQYF. CDR3 in DNA: TGTGCCAGCCGCGGGAGTTTAGTCGTGGCAGATACGCAGTATTTT.

Ten or more counts support this clonotype. V is TRBV29-1 and J is TRBJ2-2; 8 bases map to TRBD2. V shed 7 bases and J 5 bases; nucleotides not matched to a gene: 15. The CDR3 totals 16 residues. CDR1 and CDR2 from the germline V gene are SQVTM and ANQGSEA. The CDR3 DNA sequence: TGCAGCGCCACGACCAGCGGGAGCGTTCCGACCGGGGAGCTGTTTTTT. Encoded protein: CSATTSGSVPTGELFF.

The rearrangement joins TRBV4-3 to TRBJ2-1, with unresolved D. Per germline, CDR1 LGHNA and CDR2 YSLEER. V lost 9 bases and J lost 5, with 11 bases in between. The CDR3 covers 12 residues. The CDR3 DNA follows: TGCGCCAGTTTCTGGAGAGACAATGAGCAGTTCTTC. Translated, it gives CASFWRDNEQFF.

The chain links TRBV7-2 to TRBJ2-6; 7 bases line up with TRBD1. J was trimmed by 1 base and V by 0 bases; bases with no gene match: 0. Germline CDR1 and CDR2: SGHTA and FQGNSA. This CDR3 has 16 amino acids. CDR3 bases: TGTGCCAGCAGCTTAGCGGGACAGTCTGGGGCCAACGTCCTGACTTTC. This gives the protein CASSLAGQSGANVLTF.

This clonotype appeared many times. The chain joins TRBV20-1 to TRBJ1-4; D is unresolved. The V end lost 5 bases, the J end lost 6 bases, and 13 bases lay between the germline ends. Germline lookup yields CDR1 DFQATT and CDR2 SNEGSKA (reference sequence). This CDR3 is 13 amino acids long. This CDR3 reads CSAFPPYHEKLFF. As DNA, the CDR3 is TGCAGTGCTTTCCCGCCCTACCATGAAAAACTGTTTTTT.

V and J are TRBV7-8 and TRBJ2-7; 8 bases line up with TRBD1. Germline CDR1 reads SGHVS; CDR2 reads FQNEAQ. The CDR3 is made up of 13 amino acids. V gave up 5 bases and J gave up 3 bases; unmatched junction bases: 3. The CDR3 loop reads CASSVGQGYEQYV. The CDR3 DNA is TGTGCCAGCAGCGTAGGACAGGGCTACGAGCAGTACGTC.

This clonotype was recorded many times. The J gene is TRBJ1-6, the V gene TRBV12-5; tentatively, D is TRBD1 (6 bases). Looked up from germline, CDR1 is LGHNT and CDR2 is FRNRAP. The V end lost 1 base, the J end lost 2 bases, and 9 bases lay between the germline ends. The CDR3 covers 16 residues. CDR3 nucleotide sequence: TGTGCTAGTGGTTTGGCAGCAGGGGCCTATAATTCACCCCTCCACTTT. Translation gives CASGLAAGAYNSPLHF.

This clonotype came up many times. The CDR3 sequence is CASNPGDRLHYGYTF. The DNA for the CDR3 is TGTGCCAGCAACCCAGGGGACAGGCTCCACTATGGCTACACCTTC. The V and J genes are TRBV28 and TRBJ1-2, with TRBD1 matching 8 bases. CDR1 and CDR2 (germline): MDHEN, SYDVKM. V lost 7 bases, J lost 3 bases, and 10 bases stayed unmatched. There are 15 residues in the CDR3.

This clonotype was seen more than once but under ten times. The rearrangement joins TRBV27 to TRBJ2-4; D might be TRBD1 (7 bases). Trimming took off 6 bases at V and 0 bases at J, with 21 bases between the two ends. The CDR3 runs 18 residues. CDR1 and CDR2 from the germline V gene are MNHEY and SMNVEV (reference sequence). This CDR3 is CASSSTGPEGLAKNIQYF. CDR3 coding DNA: TGTGCCAGCAGCTCGACAGGGCCGGAGGGCCTAGCCAAAAACATTCAGTACTTC.

This clonotype was seen a few times. J is TRBJ2-1 and V is TRBV5-1, with 8 nucleotides matching TRBD2. This CDR3 has 18 amino acids. Germline assignment: CDR1 SGHRS and CDR2 YFSETQ. Germline trimming cut 1 base from V and 8 bases from J; bases unmatched to any gene: 17. The CDR3 loop is CASSLYGREGGYVDEQFF. In nucleotides, the CDR3 is TGCGCCAGCAGCTTGTACGGACGGGAGGGAGGGTATGTTGATGAGCAGTTCTTC.

This clonotype was observed a few times. The DNA for the CDR3 is TGTGCCAGCAGCCCACCCCGGGGCCAGCAAGAGACCCAGTACTTC. It encodes CASSPPRGQQETQYF. This sequence joins TRBV7-8 and TRBJ2-5; the D gene could be TRBD1 or TRBD2 (5 bases each). V was shortened by 5 bases and J by 2 bases, with 15 bases between the two germline ends. The V gene's germline CDR1 is SGHVS and CDR2 FQNEAQ. The CDR3 runs 15 residues.

The rearrangement uses TRBV13 and TRBJ1-4, with D possibly matching TRBD1 (5 bases). The germline V gene encodes CDR1 PRHDT and CDR2 FYEKMQ (reference sequence). The CDR3 has 14 amino acids. Trimming took off 4 bases at V and 5 bases at J, with 11 bases between the two ends. The CDR3 spells CASSYAGRNEKLFF. The CDR3, as DNA: TGTGCCAGCAGCTATGCAGGGAGGAATGAAAAACTGTTTTTT. Variable domain in full (rest from reference TRBV13 and TRBJ1-4): AAGVIQSPRHLIKEKRETATLKCYPIPRHDTVYWYQQGPGQDPQFLISFYEKMQSDKGSIPDRFSAQQFSDYHSELNMSSLELGDSALYFCASSYAGRNEKLFFGSGTQLSVL.

This clonotype was counted many times. The chain has TRBV7-6 and TRBJ2-1; TRBD2 aligns across 9 bases. The germline V gene has CDR1 SGHVS and CDR2 FNYEAQ. The V segment lost 5 bases and the J segment 2 bases; nucleotides outside the gene matches: 4. This CDR3 is built from 15 residues. CDR3 nucleotides: TGTGCCAGCAGCCTTAGCGGGGGAGCCTACAATGAGCAGTTCTTC. Its translation: CASSLSGGAYNEQFF.

The rearrangement uses TRBV12-3 or TRBV12-4 and TRBJ2-1; TRBD2 matches at 10 bases. V lost 4 bases and J lost 5; bases outside the gene matches: 5. This CDR3 has 15 residues. The CDR3 here is CASSSLAGGNNEQFF. The CDR3 bases are TGTGCCAGCAGTTCCTTAGCGGGAGGAAACAATGAGCAGTTCTTC.

This clonotype was found a few times. This sequence joins TRBV7-3 and TRBJ2-5; D possibly uses TRBD1 or TRBD2 (6 bases each). Per germline, CDR1 SGHTA and CDR2 FQGTGA. The ends were cut back, 1 base at V and 3 bases at J, with 15 bases in the middle. The CDR3 has 16 amino acids. CDR3 DNA: TGTGCCAGCAGCTTAATCGGGACGGGGGCCAAAGAGACCCAGTACTTC. It yields the protein CASSLIGTGAKETQYF.

The chain has TRBV12-3 or TRBV12-4 and TRBJ2-3, with 9 bases matching TRBD2. J gave up 4 bases and V 3 bases, and 2 bases lay outside the gene matches. The CDR3 runs to 14 residues. CDR3 loop: CASSFGGRADTQYF. CDR3 in DNA: TGTGCCAGCAGTTTCGGCGGGAGGGCAGATACGCAGTATTTT.

This clonotype has ten or more counts. The chain couples TRBV20-1 to TRBJ2-4; tentatively, D is TRBD1 or TRBD2 (5 bases each). The CDR3 runs to 13 residues. The V and J ends lost 1 base and 9 bases respectively, with 13 bases between them. Germline V gene data show CDR1 as DFQATT and CDR2 as SNEGSKA (reference sequence). The CDR3 DNA is TGCAGTGCTAGAGTGGGGGTTTCGGCCATTCAGTACTTC. This translates into CSARVGVSAIQYF.

This clonotype was detected a few times. V and J are TRBV9 and TRBJ2-1; TRBD2 might be the D (6 bases). This CDR3 is 16 amino acids long. Looked up from germline, CDR1 is SGDLS and CDR2 is YYNGEE. V lost 0 bases and J lost 2, with 12 bases in between. The CDR3 nucleotides read TGTGCCAGCAGCGTAGGTGTGGGAGGAACCTACAATGAGCAGTTCTTC. Protein product: CASSVGVGGTYNEQFF.

This clonotype was counted a few times. V gene TRBV20-1 combines with J gene TRBJ2-3; 10 bases align to TRBD2. CDR3 size: 14 residues. Germline V lookup: CDR1 DFQATT, CDR2 SNEGSKA (reference sequence). The ends lost 6 bases at V and 1 base at J; junction bases unmatched: 4. CDR3 DNA sequence: TGCAGTGCGGTACTAGCGGGGCGCACAGATACGCAGTATTTT. Translation: CSAVLAGRTDTQYF.

In this sample, this clonotype turned up a few times. This chain links TRBV28 with TRBJ1-1; the D gene is possibly TRBD1 (5 bases). The CDR3 has 15 amino acids. Trimming took off 3 bases at V and 1 base at J, with 12 bases between the two ends. Germline V gene lookup returns CDR1 MDHEN and CDR2 SYDVKM. CDR3 DNA: TGTGCCAGCAGTTTGGCGGGGGTAGGGAACACTGAAGCTTTCTTT. Translating it yields CASSLAGVGNTEAFF.

The table lists this clonotype with a few counts. The chain joins TRBV4-1 to TRBJ1-4, with D hard to call. Per germline, CDR1 MGHRA and CDR2 YSYEKL. The CDR3 is 9 amino acids. Trimming cost V 11 bases and J 5 bases, with 3 bases left between them. For the CDR3, the DNA is TGCGCCCACAATGAAAAACTGTTTTTT. It is translated as CAHNEKLFF.

J is TRBJ2-5 and V is TRBV6-6; D remains unclear. Trimming pared 8 bases from V and 5 bases from J, leaving 9 bases between. This CDR3 is built from 11 residues. Germline CDR1 is MNHNY and CDR2 is SVGAGI (reference sequence). The CDR3 bases are TGTGCCAGCCGGCAGGTCGAGACCCAGTACTTC. Its protein is CASRQVETQYF.

This clonotype has only a few counts. This chain uses TRBV29-1 with TRBJ2-2, with TRBD1 matching over 9 bases. The CDR3 spans 14 residues. Germline CDR1 reads SQVTM; CDR2 reads ANQGSEA. V dropped 3 bases and J dropped 4; count of bases not matched to a gene: 3. For the CDR3, the DNA is TGCAGCGTTGAGCGGACAGGGGTCACCGGGGAGCTGTTTTTT. Its protein is CSVERTGVTGELFF.

Note on this clonotype: A much larger clonotype is one base distant, so this may be a read error. The chain employs TRBV9 and TRBJ2-7; D perhaps matches TRBD2 (5 bases). The germline CDR1 and CDR2 sequences are SGDLS and YYNGEE. CDR3 length: 13 amino acids. Here the CDR3 reads CASSGTLPYEQCF. The CDR3 DNA reads TGTGCCAGCAGCGGGACTCTTCCCTACGAGCAGTGCTTC.

This clonotype appeared many times. V gene TRBV7-9 combines with J gene TRBJ1-6; 7 positions agree with TRBD1. This CDR3 comprises 15 residues. V lost 5 bases, J lost 7 bases, and 8 bases stayed unmatched. CDR1 is SEHNR, CDR2 FQNEAQ, per germline (reference sequence). The CDR3 region has the DNA TGTGCCAGCAGCCCGTGGACAGGATACAATTCACCCCTCCACTTT. Translation: CASSPWTGYNSPLHF.

This clonotype came up many times. The gene calls are TRBV15 and TRBJ2-5; D is uncertain. The length of the CDR3 is 14 residues. Germline CDR1 LNHNV, CDR2 YYDKDF (reference sequence). Trimming removed 4 bases from V and 2 bases from J, with 11 bases in between. CDR3 sequence reads: CATSITETQETQYF. CDR3 nucleotide sequence: TGTGCCACCAGCATAACAGAGACTCAAGAGACCCAGTACTTC.